These 24 T cell receptor beta chains came from one sample sequenced in a study of control samples from healthy donors and cancer patients. The repertoire was sequenced with immunoSEQ multiplex PCR; TCRdb's copy has only in-frame clones and lacks some. Of about 51,000 clones detected, around 90% appear once; the ten largest clones hold about 1.6%. Sample: PBMCs. These receptors were taken from a man aged 35-49 years with colorectal cancer.

The chain couples TRBV28 to TRBJ2-7; 10 positions match TRBD1. Germline CDR1 reads MDHEN; CDR2 reads SYDVKM. V was pared by 7 bases and J by 5 bases, with 11 bases of the junction left unmatched. The CDR3 totals 15 residues. CDR3 loop: CASINPGQGLHEQYF. For the CDR3, the DNA is TGTGCCAGCATAAATCCGGGACAGGGGCTCCACGAGCAGTACTTC.

In its sample, this clone was seen once. This chain uses TRBV9 with TRBJ2-1; D is unclear. Germline CDR1 is SGDLS and CDR2 is YYNGEE. With 3 bases removed from V and 7 bases from J, the gap between germline ends came to 8 bases. This CDR3 is 12 amino acids long. The CDR3 DNA is TGTGCCAGCAGCGATATCGGGAATGAGCAGTTCTTC. Its translation: CASSDIGNEQFF.

This clone showed up just once. This rearrangement joins TRBV5-4 to TRBJ2-2; 9 bases align to TRBD2. The CDR3 extends over 17 amino acids. CDR1 and CDR2 from the germline V gene are SGHNT and YYREEE (reference sequence). J lost 4 bases, V lost 0 bases, and 7 bases had no gene match. The CDR3 nucleotides are TGTGCCAGCAGCTTGGGAGGAGCGGGAGGCACCACCGGGGAGCTGTTTTTT. This sequence encodes CASSLGGAGGTTGELFF. Complete variable domain (other parts from reference TRBV5-4 and TRBJ2-2): ETGVTQSPTHLIKTRGQQVTLRCSSQSGHNTVSWYQQALGQGPQFIFQYYREEENGRGNFPPRFSGLQFPNYSSELNVNALELDDSALYLCASSLGGAGGTTGELFFGEGSRLTVL.

The J gene is TRBJ2-7, the V gene TRBV5-4; D uncertain. CDR1 and CDR2 (germline): SGHNT, YYREEE (reference sequence). CDR3 length: 11 amino acids. Trimming left V 4 bases short and J 2 bases short, with 4 bases between. The CDR3 region has the DNA TGTGCCAGCAGCCTGCCCTACGAGCAGTACTTC. Amino acids: CASSLPYEQYF.

The chain is built from TRBV18 and TRBJ2-7, with TRBD1 identical over 7 bases. Unmatched junction bases numbered 4, after V lost 2 bases and J lost 0 bases. The CDR3 contains 15 residues. The germline CDR1 and CDR2 sequences are KGHSH and LQKENI. For the CDR3, the DNA is TGTGCCAGCTCACCATTGGGACAGTACTCCTACGAGCAGTACTTC. It is translated as CASSPLGQYSYEQYF.

The chain uses TRBV29-1 and TRBJ2-7; 7 bases line up with TRBD1. The CDR3 totals 15 residues. Germline V gives CDR1 SQVTM, CDR2 ANQGSEA. V was clipped by 3 bases and J by 0 bases; unmatched bases: 8. CDR3 in DNA: TGCAGCGTTGAGATCCCCAACAGGGGCTCCTACGAGCAGTACTTC. This gives the protein CSVEIPNRGSYEQYF.

The chain has TRBV6-5 and TRBJ1-1; the D gene is possibly TRBD1 (6 bases). From germline, CDR1 is MNHEY and CDR2 SVGAGI. V was shortened by 6 bases and J by 0 bases, with 8 bases between the two germline ends. This CDR3 spans 13 amino acids. The CDR3 sequence is CASRGALNTEAFF. CDR3 sequence (DNA): TGTGCCAGCAGGGGGGCTCTGAACACTGAAGCTTTCTTT.

The CDR3 region is CASSLGWDSSYEQYF. CDR3 nucleotide sequence: TGTGCCAGCAGCTTAGGCTGGGACTCCTCCTACGAGCAGTACTTC. The chain employs TRBV7-2 and TRBJ2-7; a possible D gene is TRBD2 (6 bases). V was pared by 1 base and J by 0 bases, with 10 bases between. The germline V gene encodes CDR1 SGHTA and CDR2 FQGNSA. The CDR3 covers 15 residues.

CDR3 DNA: TGTGCCAGCAGTTACGGGGCGGGTCCTAGCACAGATACGCAGTATTTT. This sequence encodes CASSYGAGPSTDTQYF. The chain is built from TRBV6-2 or TRBV6-3 and TRBJ2-3; D may match TRBD1 or TRBD2 (5 bases each). Trimming pared 2 bases from V and 0 bases from J, leaving 12 bases between. The CDR3 totals 16 residues. Per germline, CDR1 MNHEY and CDR2 SVGEGT.

This clone was counted a single time. V usage is TRBV12-5 and J usage is TRBJ2-7, with 9 bases aligning to TRBD1. Losses at the gene ends were 1 base for V and 5 bases for J; bases not matched to a gene: 3. Germline CDR1 reads LGHNT; CDR2 reads FRNRAP. The CDR3 has 14 amino acids. The CDR3 here is CASGLGDRVHEQYF. The CDR3, as DNA: TGTGCTAGTGGTTTGGGGGACAGGGTCCACGAGCAGTACTTC.

The chain joins TRBV19 to TRBJ1-4, with unresolved D. Per germline, CDR1 LNHDA and CDR2 SQIVND (reference sequence). Trimming left V 5 bases short and J 4 bases short, with 11 bases between. There are 14 residues in the CDR3. CDR3 in DNA: TGTGCCAGTAGTTACCAGCGCCTTAATGAAAAACTGTTTTTT. The encoded protein is CASSYQRLNEKLFF.

The chain carries TRBV28 and TRBJ2-4; the match to TRBD1 covers 7 bases. V lost 3 bases to trimming and J lost 0 bases; unmatched junction nucleotides: 8. The CDR3 extends over 17 amino acids. Germline CDR1 and CDR2: MDHEN and SYDVKM. The CDR3, as DNA: TGTGCCAGCAGTTTCAGGGGAAGGGGGCAAGCCAAAAACATTCAGTACTTC. Amino acid sequence: CASSFRGRGQAKNIQYF.

The chain carries TRBV7-8 and TRBJ1-5; 7 nucleotides align to TRBD1. Per germline, CDR1 SGHVS and CDR2 FQNEAQ. V trimming: 4 bases; J trimming: 3 bases; junction bases outside the gene matches: 6. This CDR3 is 15 amino acids long. As DNA, the CDR3 is TGTGCCAGCAGCTCTAAGACAGGGAACAATCAGCCCCAGCATTTT. Amino acids: CASSSKTGNNQPQHF.

This chain links TRBV5-1 with TRBJ2-3; D uncertain. The V and J ends lost 4 bases and 4 bases respectively, with 19 bases between them. This CDR3 contains 16 residues. Germline V gene lookup returns CDR1 SGHRS and CDR2 YFSETQ. CDR3 sequence reads: CASSAGPRSVPDTQYF. DNA for the CDR3: TGCGCCAGCAGCGCCGGGCCCCGGAGCGTCCCAGATACGCAGTATTTT.

The CDR3 DNA reads TGTGCCAGCAGCTTAGATCCGATGGGACAGCGGAATGAAAAACTGTTTTTT. It specifies CASSLDPMGQRNEKLFF. V gene TRBV11-3 combines with J gene TRBJ1-4; 7 bases agree with TRBD1. This CDR3 has 17 amino acids. Unmatched junction bases numbered 9, after V lost 0 bases and J lost 5 bases. Per germline, CDR1 SGHNT and CDR2 YENEEA. The full variable domain, its missing parts supplied by reference TRBV11-3 and TRBJ1-4, is EAGVVQSPRYKIIEKKQPVAFWCNPISGHNTLYWYLQNLGQGPELLIRYENEEAVDDSQLPKDRFSAERLKGVDSTLKIQPAELGDSAVYLCASSLDPMGQRNEKLFFGSGTQLSVL.

J is TRBJ2-1 and V is TRBV7-2; 9 bases align to TRBD2. This CDR3 has 16 residues. The germline V gene has CDR1 SGHTA and CDR2 FQGNSA. V was clipped by 4 bases and J by 7 bases; unmatched bases: 11. CDR3 protein: CASSSTGTSRKNEQFF. The CDR3 coding sequence is TGTGCCAGCAGCTCAACCGGGACTAGCAGGAAGAATGAGCAGTTCTTC.

The rearrangement links TRBV3-1 (or the pseudogene TRBV3-2) to TRBJ2-5, with D uncertain. V lost 0 bases and J 1 base, leaving 15 bases between the germline ends. Germline values: CDR1 LGHDT, CDR2 YNNKEL (reference sequence). The CDR3 runs to 17 residues. This CDR3 reads CASSQDPMYQPQETQYF. DNA for the CDR3: TGTGCCAGCAGCCAAGATCCTATGTACCAGCCCCAAGAGACCCAGTACTTC.

The V and J genes are TRBV3-1 (or the pseudogene TRBV3-2) and TRBJ2-5; a possible D gene is TRBD2 (6 bases). Germline lookup yields CDR1 LGHDT and CDR2 YNNKEL (reference sequence). The V end lost 1 base, the J end lost 3 bases, and 12 bases lay between the germline ends. The CDR3 sequence is 15 residues long. The CDR3 loop is CASSQARGSEETQYF. CDR3 in DNA: TGTGCCAGCAGCCAAGCTCGGGGGAGCGAAGAGACCCAGTACTTC.

V usage is TRBV4-1 and J usage is TRBJ1-1; D not resolved. Germline V gene lookup returns CDR1 MGHRA and CDR2 YSYEKL. This CDR3 is built from 15 residues. Trimming stripped 0 bases from V and 4 bases from J, with 12 bases between. The CDR3 protein is CASSQDRGGGTEAFF. Here the CDR3 DNA reads TGCGCCAGCAGCCAAGATCGGGGAGGCGGCACTGAAGCTTTCTTT.

The chain carries TRBV25-1 and TRBJ2-1, with a tentative D call TRBD2 (6 bases). V dropped 6 bases and J dropped 7 bases, with 13 bases sitting between them. Germline lookup yields CDR1 MGHDK and CDR2 SYGVNS. The CDR3 has 13 amino acids. The CDR3 protein is CASRETGGNEQFF. In DNA form, the CDR3 reads TGTGCCAGCAGGGAGACTGGGGGGAATGAGCAGTTCTTC.

The V and J genes are TRBV7-9 and TRBJ2-1, with 10 bases matching TRBD2. CDR1 and CDR2 (germline): SEHNR, FQNEAQ (reference sequence). J gave up 7 bases and V 5 bases, and 8 bases lay outside the gene matches. CDR3 length equals 15 residues. CDR3 in amino acids: CASSQSGRAGNEQFF. In nucleotides, the CDR3 is TGTGCCAGCAGCCAAAGCGGGAGGGCCGGGAATGAGCAGTTCTTC.

The chain uses TRBV19 and TRBJ2-7; D not resolved. From germline, CDR1 is LNHDA and CDR2 SQIVND (reference sequence). The CDR3 has 13 residues. With 3 bases removed from V and 2 bases from J, the gap between germline ends came to 8 bases. The CDR3 nucleotides read TGTGCCAGTAGTATTAACAGCCCCTACGAGCAGTACTTC. Translation: CASSINSPYEQYF. The variable domain in full, completed from reference TRBV19 and TRBJ2-7, reads DGGITQSPKYLFRKEGQNVTLSCEQNLNHDAMYWYRQDPGQGLRLIYYSQIVNDFQKGDIAEGYSVSREKKESFPLTVTSAQKNPTAFYLCASSINSPYEQYFGPGTRLTVT.

V gene TRBV19 combines with J gene TRBJ2-7; D not certain. CDR3 size: 13 residues. Per germline, CDR1 LNHDA and CDR2 SQIVND (reference sequence). V lost 2 bases and J 0 bases, leaving 5 bases between the germline ends. The CDR3 DNA sequence: TGTGCCAGTAGTATACAGTTCTCCTACGAGCAGTACTTC. Translation gives CASSIQFSYEQYF. Together with reference TRBV19 and TRBJ2-7, the CDR3 gives the full variable domain: DGGITQSPKYLFRKEGQNVTLSCEQNLNHDAMYWYRQDPGQGLRLIYYSQIVNDFQKGDIAEGYSVSREKKESFPLTVTSAQKNPTAFYLCASSIQFSYEQYFGPGTRLTVT.

The chain has TRBV5-1 and TRBJ2-7; D remains unclear. In germline, CDR1 is SGHRS, CDR2 YFSETQ. V was pared by 0 bases and J by 1 base, with 8 bases between. The CDR3 extends over 14 amino acids. CDR3 in DNA: TGCGCCAGCAGCTTGGACGGTCATTCCTACGAGCAGTACTTC. Its translation is CASSLDGHSYEQYF.